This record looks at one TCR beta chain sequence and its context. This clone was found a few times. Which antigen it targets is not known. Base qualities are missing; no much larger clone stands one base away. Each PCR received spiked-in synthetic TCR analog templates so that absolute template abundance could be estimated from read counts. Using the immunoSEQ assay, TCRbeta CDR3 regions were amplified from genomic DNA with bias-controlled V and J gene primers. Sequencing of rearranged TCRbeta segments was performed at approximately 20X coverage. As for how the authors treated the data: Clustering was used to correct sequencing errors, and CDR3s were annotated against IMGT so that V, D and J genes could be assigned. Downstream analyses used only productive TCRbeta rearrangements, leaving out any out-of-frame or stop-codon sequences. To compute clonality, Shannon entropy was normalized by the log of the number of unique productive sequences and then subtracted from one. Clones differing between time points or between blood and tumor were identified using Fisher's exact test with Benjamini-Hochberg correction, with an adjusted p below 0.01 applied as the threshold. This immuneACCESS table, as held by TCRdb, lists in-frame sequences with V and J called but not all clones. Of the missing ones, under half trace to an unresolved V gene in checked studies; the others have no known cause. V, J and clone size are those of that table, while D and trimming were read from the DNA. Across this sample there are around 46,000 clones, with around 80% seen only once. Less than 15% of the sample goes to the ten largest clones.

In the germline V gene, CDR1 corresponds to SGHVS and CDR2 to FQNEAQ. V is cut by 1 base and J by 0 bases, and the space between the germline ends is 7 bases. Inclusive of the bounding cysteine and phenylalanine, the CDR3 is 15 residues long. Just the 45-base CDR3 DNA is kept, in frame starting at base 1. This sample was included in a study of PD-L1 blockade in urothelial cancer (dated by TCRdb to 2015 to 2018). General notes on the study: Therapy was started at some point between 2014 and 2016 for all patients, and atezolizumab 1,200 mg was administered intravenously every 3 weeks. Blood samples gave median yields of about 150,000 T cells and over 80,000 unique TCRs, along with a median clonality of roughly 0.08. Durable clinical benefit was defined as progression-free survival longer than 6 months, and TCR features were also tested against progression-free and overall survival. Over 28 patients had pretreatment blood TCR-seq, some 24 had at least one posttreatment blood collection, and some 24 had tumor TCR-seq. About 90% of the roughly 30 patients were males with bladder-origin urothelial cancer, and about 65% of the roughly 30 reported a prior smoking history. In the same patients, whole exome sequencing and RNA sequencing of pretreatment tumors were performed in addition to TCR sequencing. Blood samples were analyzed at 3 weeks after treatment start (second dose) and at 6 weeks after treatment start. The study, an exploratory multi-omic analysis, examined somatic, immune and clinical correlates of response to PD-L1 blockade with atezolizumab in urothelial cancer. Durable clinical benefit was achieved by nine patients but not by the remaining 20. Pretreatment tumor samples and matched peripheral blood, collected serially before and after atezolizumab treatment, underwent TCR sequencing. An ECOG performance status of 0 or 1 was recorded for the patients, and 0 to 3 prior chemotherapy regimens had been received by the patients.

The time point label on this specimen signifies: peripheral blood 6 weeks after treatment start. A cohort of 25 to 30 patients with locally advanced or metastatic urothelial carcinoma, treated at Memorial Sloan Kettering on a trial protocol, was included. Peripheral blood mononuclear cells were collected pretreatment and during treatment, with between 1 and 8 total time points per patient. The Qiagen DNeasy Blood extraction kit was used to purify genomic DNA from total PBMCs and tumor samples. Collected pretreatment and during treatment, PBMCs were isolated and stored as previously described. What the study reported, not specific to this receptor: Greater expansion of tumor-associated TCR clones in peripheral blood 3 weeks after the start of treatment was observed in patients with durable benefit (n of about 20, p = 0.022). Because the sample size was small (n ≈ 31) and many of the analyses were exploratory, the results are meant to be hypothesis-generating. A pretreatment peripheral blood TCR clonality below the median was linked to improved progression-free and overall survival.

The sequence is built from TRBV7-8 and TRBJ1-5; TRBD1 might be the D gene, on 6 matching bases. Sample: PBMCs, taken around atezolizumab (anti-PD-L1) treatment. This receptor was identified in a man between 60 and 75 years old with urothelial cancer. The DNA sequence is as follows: TGTGCCAGCAGCTTAGAGGGACATAGCAATCAGCCCCAGCATTTT. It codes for CASSLEGHSNQPQHF.